This entry is about one T cell receptor beta chain. Its cognate antigen is unknown. TCRdb reanalysed the 5' RACE reads using MiXCR and keeps one entry per CDR3 protein. This sample has a few hundred thousand distinct CDR3 sequences, with roughly 3% found just once. This sample is drawn from a study of T cells after yellow fever vaccination. With 6 bases clipped from V and 3 bases from J, the junction kept 10 bases outside the gene matches. Germline V gene lookup returns CDR1 SGHAT and CDR2 FQDESV (reference sequence). CDR3 size: 16 residues. Study results and limitations: Clonotype sharing between CD4 and CD8 compartments was small. Though it reached lower strength, the secondary response hit its peak faster, day 5 versus 15. Most primary-vaccination clones recurred post-booster (roughly 96% CD4, 88% CD8). Contamination by abundant bulk-population clonotypes could be present in FACS-sorted repertoires.

The sequencing here drew on CD4+ T cells sorted from PBMCs, taken 10 days after the yellow fever booster vaccination. The clonotype comes from a man between 18 and 35 years old who received the YFV17D yellow fever vaccine. The chain joins TRBV11-1 to TRBJ2-1, with 8 nucleotides matching TRBD1. CDR3 sequence reads: CASRGGTGRNYNEQFF. The CDR3 DNA follows: TGTGCCAGCAGGGGTGGGACAGGAAGAAACTACAATGAGCAGTTCTTC. Looking up the rest from reference TRBV11-1 and TRBJ2-1 gives the full variable domain: EAEVAQSPRYKITEKSQAVAFWCDPISGHATLYWYRQILGQGPELLVQFQDESVVDDSQLPKDRFSAERLKGVDSTLKIQPAELGDSAMYLCASRGGTGRNYNEQFFGPGTRLTVL.